Here is one TCR beta chain with its context. Its antigen has not been determined. Within one base of it there is no much larger clone, and no base qualities were kept. CDR1 and CDR2, per the germline V gene, are MDHEN and SYDVKM. Trimming takes 6 bases from V and 8 bases from J, and the germline ends sit 16 bases apart. The CDR3 covers 14 residues, taking in both the cysteine and the phenylalanine. Only CDR3 DNA remains: 42 bases, in frame from the first base. The data were taken from a study of control samples from healthy donors and cancer patients (dated by TCRdb to 2020 to 2022). The receptor library was made with the immunoSEQ multiplex PCR assay. TCRdb holds this immuneACCESS table with in-frame rearrangements only. Some clones are missing; in checked studies, unresolved V genes explain under half, and the rest has no known cause. In this sample the table shows about 140,000 clones, around 92% of which occur a single time. The ten most abundant clones make up under 4% of the sample.

Recombination linked TRBV28 to TRBJ2-2; tentative D gene TRBD2, with 6 bases matching. This receptor was taken from a man between 25 and 39 years old in good health. The material sequenced was blood. The DNA is TGTGCCAGCAGCTCGGGACTCCGAAGGGGGGAGCTGTTTTTT. Translation gives CASSSGLRRGELFF.